Given below is one T cell receptor (beta chain) in context. The antigen is undetermined. The CDR3 has 12 residues. V lost 4 bases and J 3 bases, leaving 9 bases between the germline ends. CDR1 and CDR2 from the germline V gene are GTSNPN and SVGIG (reference sequence). With 60 Vbeta and 13 Jbeta primers, the PCR was carried out. TCRdb's table, derived via immunoSEQ multiplex PCR, lists solely in-frame clones and lacks some. The sample carries some 220,000 clones, almost 85% recorded once. This sample is drawn from a study of cytomegalovirus exposure and HLA in healthy donors. Regarding the study as a whole: Accurate prediction of most subjects' HLA-A and HLA-B alleles from TCR beta sequences was reported. Information on immune exposure was restricted to one variable (CMV serostatus).

The specimen was PBMCs. This rearrangement joins TRBV30 to TRBJ1-1; D remains unclear. The sequence derives from a woman in her 40s in good health and CMV-seronegative. CDR3 in amino acids: CAWTTVYTEAFF. CDR3 nucleotides: TGTGCCTGGACCACGGTATACACTGAAGCTTTCTTT.